This T cell receptor (beta chain) was captured by sequencing in a study of synovial regulatory T cells in juvenile arthritis. Germline values: CDR1 LNHDA, CDR2 SQIVND (reference sequence). CDR3 length: 15 residues. The DNA sequence is not available. Method: immunoSEQ multiplex PCR; TCRdb's copy keeps in-frame clones and lacks some. The sample has 9,500 to 10,000 clones. Specimen: Treg cells from blood. Subset denoted: remaining (HLA-DR-negative) circulating blood Treg cells. This sequence joins TRBV19 and TRBJ1-5. This receptor was obtained from a donor younger than 30 with juvenile idiopathic arthritis. Here the CDR3 reads CASSTVGGSNQPQHF.